These 21 T cell receptor beta chains were sequenced from one sample in a study of identical twins. TCRdb fed the 5' RACE reads into MiXCR, producing one record per CDR3 protein. This table has 1.5 million to 2 million distinct CDR3 sequences, under 35% appearing once. The material sequenced was cord blood. Every receptor here comes from a newborn girl in good health.

With respect to this clonotype: Relative to the germline gene, one junction end is altered; a read error may explain this. V usage is TRBV20-1 and J usage is TRBJ2-4; D is unclear. The CDR3 is 10 amino acids. Germline V gene data show CDR1 as DFQATT and CDR2 as SNEGSKA (reference sequence). CDR3 sequence (DNA): TGCGGTGCCGAAGCGAACATTCAGTACTTC. It translates to CGAEANIQYF.

This chain connects TRBV5-6 to TRBJ2-1; 9 positions match TRBD2. Trimming cost V 5 bases and J 4 bases; bases outside gene matches: 10. CDR1 SGHDT and CDR2 YYEEEE come from the germline V gene. The CDR3 contains 16 residues. The CDR3 DNA sequence: TGTGCCAGCAGAGGAGCGGGAGGACCCTTTTACAATGAGCAGTTCTTC. Protein sequence: CASRGAGGPFYNEQFF.

V and J are TRBV21-1 and TRBJ2-1; TRBD2 was called by the table and not checked on the DNA. The J call may be incorrect, as the DNA end agrees better with TRBJ2-7. TRBV21-1 has pseudogene status. The CDR3 consists of 16 residues. The CDR3 region is CASSRLAGGKYNEQYF. The CDR3 coding sequence is TGTGCCAGCAGCAGGCTAGCGGGGGGGAAGTACAATGAGCAGTACTTC.

CDR3 DNA: TGCAGCGTTGAAGGGTCAGCGGGAGCCCCCTACGAGCAGTACTTC. Encoded protein: CSVEGSAGAPYEQYF. This sequence joins TRBV29-1 and TRBJ2-7; 8 nucleotides align to TRBD2. Trimming at V came to 1 base and at J to 2 bases, leaving 7 bases not matched to a gene. The CDR3 extends over 15 amino acids. CDR1 is SQVTM and CDR2 is ANQGSEA in the germline V gene.

This rearrangement joins TRBV3-1 to TRBJ2-5; no reliable D call. The J call may be in error: the DNA end matches TRBJ2-7 better. Germline loops: CDR1 LGHDT, CDR2 YNNKEL (reference sequence). The CDR3 covers 12 residues. The CDR3, as DNA: TGTGCCAGCAGCCAAGATCTGTTCGAGCAGTACTTC. Translated: CASSQDLFEQYF.

The chain recombines TRBV5-1 with TRBJ2-1, with D hard to call. Germline CDR1 is SGHRS and CDR2 is YFSETQ. V gave up 1 base and J gave up 6 bases, with 8 bases separating them. This CDR3 comprises 13 residues. This CDR3 is CASSLLDPNEQFF. In DNA form, the CDR3 reads TGCGCCAGCAGCTTGCTGGACCCCAATGAGCAGTTCTTC.

V gene TRBV7-2 combines with J gene TRBJ2-3; D uncertain. Trimming cost V 1 base and J 6 bases, with 8 bases left between them. The CDR3 totals 13 residues. Germline loops: CDR1 SGHTA, CDR2 FQGNSA. CDR3 sequence reads: CASSLVPMDTQYF. DNA of the CDR3: TGTGCCAGCAGCTTAGTACCTATGGATACGCAGTATTTT.

The sample holds many counts of this clonotype. The chain carries TRBV29-1 and TRBJ2-7; 7 bases agree with TRBD1. V dropped 2 bases and J dropped 1; count of bases not matched to a gene: 5. CDR1 is SQVTM, CDR2 ANQGSEA, per germline. The CDR3 covers 14 residues. The CDR3 region has the DNA TGCAGCGTTGAAAGGGACAGTCCTTCCTACGAGCAGTACTTC. This translates into CSVERDSPSYEQYF.

Turning to this clonotype: Compared with germline, one end of the junction differs, possibly owing to a read error. The chain recombines TRBV12-5 with TRBJ2-1, with 8 bases aligning to TRBD2. The CDR3 consists of 19 residues. Germline V gene lookup returns CDR1 LGHNT and CDR2 FRNRAP. The CDR3 is CASGFGPAGVPINDNERFF. CDR3 bases: TGTGCTAGTGGTTTCGGCCCAGCGGGAGTTCCTATTAATGACAATGAGCGGTTCTTC.

This clonotype was seen a few times. The chain uses TRBV5-8 and TRBJ1-1; D possibly corresponds to TRBD1 (5 bases). Per the germline V gene, CDR1 is SGHTS and CDR2 is YDEGEE. V gave up 1 base and J gave up 5 bases, with 9 bases separating them. The CDR3 length is 13 residues. The DNA for the CDR3 is TGTGCCAGCAGCTTGTGGCCAGGGACTGAAGCTTTCTTT. Translating it yields CASSLWPGTEAFF.

CDR3 DNA sequence: TGCGCCAGCAGCGCGGGGCGGATTAATGAAAAACTGTTTTTT. Its protein product is CASSAGRINEKLFF. The chain couples TRBV5-1 to TRBJ1-4, with D possibly TRBD1 on 5 matching bases. Trimming stripped 4 bases from V and 4 bases from J, with 11 bases between. CDR3 length: 14 residues. Germline V gene lookup returns CDR1 SGHRS and CDR2 YFSETQ.

The rearrangement joins TRBV10-1 to TRBJ2-1; 15 bases align to TRBD2. V shed 10 bases and J 1 base; nucleotides not matched to a gene: 5. Germline V gives CDR1 WNHNN, CDR2 SYGVQD (reference sequence). The CDR3 is 16 amino acids. This CDR3 reads CATRTSGRGSYNEQFF. The CDR3 DNA is TGCGCCACAAGGACTAGCGGGAGGGGATCCTACAATGAGCAGTTCTTC.

This clonotype has just a few counts. The chain joins TRBV6-1 to TRBJ2-1; TRBD2 is a possible D gene (5 bases). CDR1 is MNHNS, CDR2 SASEGT, per germline. The CDR3 has 15 residues. Trimming cost V 2 bases and J 6 bases, with 14 bases left between them. The DNA of the CDR3 is TGTGCCAGCAGTGAATATCCGGCTAGCCGCAATGAGCAGTTCTTC. Translated: CASSEYPASRNEQFF.

This chain joins TRBV6-6 and TRBJ1-4; unclear D gene. CDR3 length: 15 amino acids. CDR1 and CDR2 from the germline V gene are MNHNY and SVGAGI (reference sequence). Between the trimmed V and J ends, which lost 0 bases and 8 bases, there was a span of 13 bases. The CDR3 DNA reads TGTGCCAGCAGTTACTCCGGGTCCGGGTTCGAAAAACTGTTTTTT. This translates into CASSYSGSGFEKLFF.

About this clonotype itself: Being one base from a much bigger clone, this may be a read error. V is TRBV2 and J is TRBJ2-1; TRBD2 aligns across 10 bases. The DNA end favors TRBJ2-7, so the J call may be wrong. Germline assignment: CDR1 SNHLY and CDR2 FYNNEI. The CDR3 is made up of 13 amino acids. In DNA form, the CDR3 reads TGTGCCAGCAGTGCTAGCGGGAGCAATGAGCAGTACTTC. Protein: CASSASGSNEQYF.

This clonotype occurred many times. One junction end disagrees with the germline gene, perhaps due to a read error. The chain carries TRBV5-1 and TRBJ2-4; the D gene is possibly TRBD1 (7 bases). The CDR3 is 13 amino acids. From germline, CDR1 is SGHRS and CDR2 YFSETQ. CDR3 nucleotide sequence: TGTGCCAGCAGTTTAGGGGGCGGGGACATTCAGTACTTC. The encoded protein is CASSLGGGDIQYF.

The chain combines TRBV12-3 or TRBV12-4 with TRBJ2-3; D may be TRBD1 (6 bases). The CDR3 length is 15 residues. The ends were cut back, 1 base at V and 1 base at J, with 9 bases in the middle. The CDR3 region has the DNA TGTGCCAGCAGTTTAGGGACAGTCGGCACAGATACGCAGTATTTT. This translates into CASSLGTVGTDTQYF.

This clonotype appeared a few times. The chain combines TRBV6-1 with TRBJ2-7; weak D call: TRBD1 (6 bases). The CDR3 is made up of 13 amino acids. Germline V gene lookup returns CDR1 MNHNS and CDR2 SASEGT. V was shortened by 7 bases and J by 0 bases, with 10 bases between the two germline ends. This chain's CDR3 is CASTTGNSYEQYF. As DNA, the CDR3 is TGTGCCAGCACCACAGGGAACTCCTACGAGCAGTACTTC.

The CDR3 nucleotides are TGCGCCAGCAGCTTGGAGGGGGACCCAGGGAATGAGCAGTTCTTC. Protein product: CASSLEGDPGNEQFF. The J gene is TRBJ2-1, the V gene TRBV5-1; D possibly corresponds to TRBD1 (6 bases). Germline lookup yields CDR1 SGHRS and CDR2 YFSETQ. Trimming cost V 0 bases and J 7 bases, with 14 bases left between them. The CDR3 sequence is 15 residues long.

The chain has TRBV21-1 and TRBJ2-5. TRBV21-1 has pseudogene status. This CDR3 region has 14 residues. For the CDR3, the DNA is TGTGCCAGCAGCAAAGATAACAGAAGGGAGACCCAGTACTTC. It is translated as CASSKDNRRETQYF.

This clonotype came up a few times. This sequence joins TRBV5-1 and TRBJ2-3, with TRBD1 matching over 7 bases. The V gene's germline CDR1 is SGHRS and CDR2 YFSETQ. The junction had 5 bases not matched to a gene; V was cut back by 2 bases and J by 2 bases. The CDR3 runs 15 residues. CDR3 bases: TGCGCCAGCAGCTTCGAGACAGGGCCCACAGATACGCAGTATTTT. Translation: CASSFETGPTDTQYF.